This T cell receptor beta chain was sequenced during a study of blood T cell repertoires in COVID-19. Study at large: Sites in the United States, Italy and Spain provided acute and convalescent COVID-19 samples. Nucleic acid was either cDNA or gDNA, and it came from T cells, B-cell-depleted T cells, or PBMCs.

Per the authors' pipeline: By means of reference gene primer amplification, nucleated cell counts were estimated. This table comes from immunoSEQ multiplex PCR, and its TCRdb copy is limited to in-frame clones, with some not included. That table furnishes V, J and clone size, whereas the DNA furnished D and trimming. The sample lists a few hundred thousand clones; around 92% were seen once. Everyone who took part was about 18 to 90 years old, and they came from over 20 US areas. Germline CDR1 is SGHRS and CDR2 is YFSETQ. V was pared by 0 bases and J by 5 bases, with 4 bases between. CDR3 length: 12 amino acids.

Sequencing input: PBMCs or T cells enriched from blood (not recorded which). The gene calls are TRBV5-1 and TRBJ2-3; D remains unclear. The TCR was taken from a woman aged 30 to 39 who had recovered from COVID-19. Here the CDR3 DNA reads TGCGCCAGCAGCTTGGAACTAGATACGCAGTATTTT. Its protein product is CASSLELDTQYF.